Here is one TCR beta chain with its context. The data belong to a study of blood T cell repertoires in COVID-19. Participants' reported clinical history set cohort assignment. Resolution of symptoms, clearance, or two negative PCRs was present in recovered Cohort 3 donors. Measured with immunoSEQ multiplex PCR; TCRdb has only the in-frame clones, and not every one. Among about 430,000 clones, 85% to 90% were seen once, and the ten largest hold roughly 1.1%. The CDR3 is 12 residues long. This clonotype was obtained from a man aged 25 to 45 who had recovered from COVID-19. The chain is built from TRBV21-1 and TRBJ2-7; the D call TRBD2 from the table was never checked on the DNA. TRBV21-1 is termed a pseudogene. Source material: PBMCs or T cells enriched from blood (not recorded which). CDR3: CASSPTAYEQYF. As DNA, the CDR3 is TGTGCCAGCAGCCCCACGGCCTACGAGCAGTACTTC.